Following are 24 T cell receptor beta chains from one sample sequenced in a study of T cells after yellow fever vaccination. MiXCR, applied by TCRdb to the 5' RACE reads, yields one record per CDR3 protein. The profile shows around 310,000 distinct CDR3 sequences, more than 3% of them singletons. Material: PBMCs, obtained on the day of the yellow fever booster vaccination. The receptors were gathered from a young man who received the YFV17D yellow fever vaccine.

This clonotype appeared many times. This CDR3 reads CSARTGGNSPLHF. In DNA, the CDR3 is TGCAGTGCTAGGACAGGGGGGAATTCACCCCTCCACTTT. The V and J genes are TRBV20-1 and TRBJ1-6, with 9 positions matching TRBD1. V lost 3 bases, J lost 7 bases, and 1 base stayed unmatched. The CDR3 length is 13 residues. Germline CDR1 DFQATT, CDR2 SNEGSKA (reference sequence).

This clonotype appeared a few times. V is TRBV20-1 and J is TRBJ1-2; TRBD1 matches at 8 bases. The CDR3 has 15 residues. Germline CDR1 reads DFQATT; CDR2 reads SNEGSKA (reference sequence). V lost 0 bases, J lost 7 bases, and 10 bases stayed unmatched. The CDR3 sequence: CSARDPRGREIGYTF. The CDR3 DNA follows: TGCAGTGCTAGAGATCCCAGGGGGCGTGAGATTGGCTACACCTTC.

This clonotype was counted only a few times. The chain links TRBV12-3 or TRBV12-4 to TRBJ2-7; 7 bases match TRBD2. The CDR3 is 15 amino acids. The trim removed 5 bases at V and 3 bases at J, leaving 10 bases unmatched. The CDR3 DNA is TGTGCCAGCAGTCGAACGGGACTAAGTATCTACGAGCAGTACTTC. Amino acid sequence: CASSRTGLSIYEQYF.

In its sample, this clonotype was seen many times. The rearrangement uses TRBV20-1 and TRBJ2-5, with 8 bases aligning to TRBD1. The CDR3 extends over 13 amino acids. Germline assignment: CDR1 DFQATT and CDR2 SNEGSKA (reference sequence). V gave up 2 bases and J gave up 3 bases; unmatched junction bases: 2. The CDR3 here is CSARRTGKETQYF. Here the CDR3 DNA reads TGCAGTGCTAGACGGACAGGGAAAGAGACCCAGTACTTC.

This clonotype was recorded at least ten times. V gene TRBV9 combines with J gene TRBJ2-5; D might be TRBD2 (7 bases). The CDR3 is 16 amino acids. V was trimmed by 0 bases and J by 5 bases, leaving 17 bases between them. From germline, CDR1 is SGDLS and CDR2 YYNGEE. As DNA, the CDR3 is TGTGCCAGCAGCGTAGCTGTTACGGGGGGCGGTGAGACCCAGTACTTC. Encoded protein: CASSVAVTGGGETQYF.

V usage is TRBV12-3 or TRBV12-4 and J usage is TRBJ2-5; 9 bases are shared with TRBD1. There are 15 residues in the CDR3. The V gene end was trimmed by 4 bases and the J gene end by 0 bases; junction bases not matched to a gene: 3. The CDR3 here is CASSYDRGYQETQYF. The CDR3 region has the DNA TGTGCCAGCAGTTACGACAGGGGGTACCAAGAGACCCAGTACTTC.

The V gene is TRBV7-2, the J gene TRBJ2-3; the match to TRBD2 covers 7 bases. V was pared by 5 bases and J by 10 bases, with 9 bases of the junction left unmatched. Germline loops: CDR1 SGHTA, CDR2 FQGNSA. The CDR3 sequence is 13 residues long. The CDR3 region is CASSPRLASAQYF. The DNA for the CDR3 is TGTGCCAGCAGCCCGCGACTAGCTTCGGCGCAGTATTTT.

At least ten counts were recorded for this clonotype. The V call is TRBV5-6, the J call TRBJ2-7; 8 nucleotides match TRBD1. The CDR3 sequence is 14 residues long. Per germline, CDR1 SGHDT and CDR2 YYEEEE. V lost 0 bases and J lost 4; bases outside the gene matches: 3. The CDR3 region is CASSLGQGLYEQYV. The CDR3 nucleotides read TGTGCCAGCAGCTTGGGACAGGGGCTTTACGAGCAGTACGTC.

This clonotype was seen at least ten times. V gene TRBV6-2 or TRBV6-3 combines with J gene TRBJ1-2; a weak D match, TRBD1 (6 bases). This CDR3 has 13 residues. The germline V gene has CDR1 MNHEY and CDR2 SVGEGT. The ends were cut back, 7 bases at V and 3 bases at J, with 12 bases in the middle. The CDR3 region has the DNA TGTGCCAGCAACCAGGGGCAGGACTATGGCTACACCTTC. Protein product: CASNQGQDYGYTF.

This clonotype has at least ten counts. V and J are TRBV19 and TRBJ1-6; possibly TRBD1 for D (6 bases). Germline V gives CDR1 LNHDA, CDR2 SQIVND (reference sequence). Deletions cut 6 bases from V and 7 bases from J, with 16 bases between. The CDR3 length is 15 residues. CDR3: CASSRQAGGNSPLHF. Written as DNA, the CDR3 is TGTGCCAGTAGCAGACAGGCGGGGGGCAATTCACCCCTCCACTTT.

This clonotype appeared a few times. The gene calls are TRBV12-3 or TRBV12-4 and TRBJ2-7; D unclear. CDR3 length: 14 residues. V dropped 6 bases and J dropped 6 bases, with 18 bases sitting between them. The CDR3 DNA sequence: TGTGCCAGCAGGGGCTGGACCAGAGGTTCCGAGCAGTACTTC. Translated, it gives CASRGWTRGSEQYF.

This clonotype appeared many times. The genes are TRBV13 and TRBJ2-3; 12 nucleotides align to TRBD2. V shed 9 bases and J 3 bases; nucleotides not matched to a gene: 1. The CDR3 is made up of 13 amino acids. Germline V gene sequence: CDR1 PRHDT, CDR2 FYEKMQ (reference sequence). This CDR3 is CASGTSGTDTQYF. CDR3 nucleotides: TGTGCCAGTGGGACTAGCGGGACAGATACGCAGTATTTT.

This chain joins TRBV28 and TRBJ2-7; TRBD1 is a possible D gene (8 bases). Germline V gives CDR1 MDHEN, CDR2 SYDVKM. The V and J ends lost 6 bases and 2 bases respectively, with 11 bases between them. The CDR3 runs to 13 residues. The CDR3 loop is CASSTGGAYEQYF. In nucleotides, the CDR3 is TGTGCCAGCAGCACAGGGGGGGCCTACGAGCAGTACTTC.

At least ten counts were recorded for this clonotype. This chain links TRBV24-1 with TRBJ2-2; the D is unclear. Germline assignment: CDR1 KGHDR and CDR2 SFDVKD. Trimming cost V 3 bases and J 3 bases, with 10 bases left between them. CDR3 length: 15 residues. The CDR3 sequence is CATSDTRADTGELFF. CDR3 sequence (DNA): TGTGCCACCAGTGATACCCGGGCCGACACCGGGGAGCTGTTTTTT.

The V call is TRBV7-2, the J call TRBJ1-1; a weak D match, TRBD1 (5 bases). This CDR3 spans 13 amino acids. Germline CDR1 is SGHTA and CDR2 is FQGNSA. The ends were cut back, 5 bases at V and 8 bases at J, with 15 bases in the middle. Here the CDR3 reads CASSPGTDREAFF. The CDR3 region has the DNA TGTGCCAGCAGCCCGGGGACGGATAGAGAAGCTTTCTTT.

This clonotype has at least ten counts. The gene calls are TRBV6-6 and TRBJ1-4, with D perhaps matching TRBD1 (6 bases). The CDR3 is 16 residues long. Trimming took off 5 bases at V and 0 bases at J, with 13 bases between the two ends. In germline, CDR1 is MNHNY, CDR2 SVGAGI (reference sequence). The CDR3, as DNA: TGTGCCAGCAGTCCCACGGACAGCGCAACTAATGAAAAACTGTTTTTT. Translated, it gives CASSPTDSATNEKLFF.

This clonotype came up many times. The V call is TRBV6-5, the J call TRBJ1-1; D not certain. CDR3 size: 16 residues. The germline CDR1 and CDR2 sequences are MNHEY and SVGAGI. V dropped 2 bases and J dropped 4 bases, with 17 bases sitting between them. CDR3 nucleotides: TGTGCCAGCAGTTACCCGGGGATAAGCGGCAGCACTGAAGCTTTCTTT. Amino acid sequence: CASSYPGISGSTEAFF.

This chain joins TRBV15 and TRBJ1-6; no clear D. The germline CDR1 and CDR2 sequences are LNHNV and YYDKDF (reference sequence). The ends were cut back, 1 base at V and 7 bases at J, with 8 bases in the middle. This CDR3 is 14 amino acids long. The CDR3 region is CATSRAQANSPLHF. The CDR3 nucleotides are TGTGCCACCAGCAGAGCCCAGGCGAATTCACCCCTCCACTTT.

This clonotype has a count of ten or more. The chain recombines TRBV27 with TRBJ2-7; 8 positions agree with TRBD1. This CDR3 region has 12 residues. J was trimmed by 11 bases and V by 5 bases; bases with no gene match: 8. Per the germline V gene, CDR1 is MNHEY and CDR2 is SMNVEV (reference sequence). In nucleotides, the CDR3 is TGTGCCAGCAGTCACGGACAGGGTACCGAGTACTTC. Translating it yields CASSHGQGTEYF.

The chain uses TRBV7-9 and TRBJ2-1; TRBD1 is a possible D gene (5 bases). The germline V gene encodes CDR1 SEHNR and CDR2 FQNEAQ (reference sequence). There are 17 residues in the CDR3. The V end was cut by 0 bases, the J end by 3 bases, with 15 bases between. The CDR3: CASSLALSRVDYNEQFF. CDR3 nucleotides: TGTGCCAGCAGCTTAGCGCTCTCCAGGGTCGACTACAATGAGCAGTTCTTC.

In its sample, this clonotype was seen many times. The CDR3: CATRSYSGGFQETQYF. Here the CDR3 DNA reads TGTGCCACCAGATCGTATTCGGGAGGGTTCCAAGAGACCCAGTACTTC. The chain joins TRBV15 to TRBJ2-5; 8 nucleotides agree with TRBD2. Per the germline V gene, CDR1 is LNHNV and CDR2 is YYDKDF (reference sequence). Germline trimming cut 6 bases from V and 1 base from J; bases unmatched to any gene: 10. This CDR3 has 16 residues.

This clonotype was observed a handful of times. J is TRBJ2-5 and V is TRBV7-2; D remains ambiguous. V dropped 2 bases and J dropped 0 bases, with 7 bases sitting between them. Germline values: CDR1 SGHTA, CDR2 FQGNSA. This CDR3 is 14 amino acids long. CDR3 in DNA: TGTGCCAGCAGCTTAAGCCTGCACCAAGAGACCCAGTACTTC. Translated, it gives CASSLSLHQETQYF.

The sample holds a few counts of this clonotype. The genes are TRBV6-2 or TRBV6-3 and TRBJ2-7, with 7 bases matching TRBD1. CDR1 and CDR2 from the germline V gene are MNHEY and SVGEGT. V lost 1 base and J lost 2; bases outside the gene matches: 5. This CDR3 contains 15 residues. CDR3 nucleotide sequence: TGTGCCAGCAGTTACTTTAGAGGGGGCCCCTACGAGCAGTACTTC. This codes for CASSYFRGGPYEQYF.

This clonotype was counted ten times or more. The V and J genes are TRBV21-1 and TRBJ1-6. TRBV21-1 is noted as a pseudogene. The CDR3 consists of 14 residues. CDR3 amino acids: CASNQRVPNSPLHF. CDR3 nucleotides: TGTGCCAGCAACCAACGGGTTCCTAATTCACCCCTCCACTTT.